The present T cell receptor (beta chain) was sequenced within a study of T cell repertoires in cytomegalovirus infection. Background on the study: Public TCR beta signatures indicated both CMV infection and matching HLA type.

In its sample, this clonotype was seen many times. The antigen remains unidentified. Overall study findings and caveats: Carriage of CMV together with the relevant HLA was identifiable through cumulative public TCR beta family frequency. The ex vivo response was dominated by HLA-C-restricted CMV-specific TCR beta clonotypes.

TCRdb processed the reads anew with MiXCR; each CDR3 protein has one entry. The sample has about 76,000 distinct CDR3 sequences; more than 3% are singletons. Sequenced sample: PBMCs. The TCR comes from a human donor in good health (CMV status not recorded). Some clones in this sample may be carry-over from other donors' samples.

Here the CDR3 DNA reads TGTGCCAGCAGCTTAGGTAGACGGGCTGGGGCCCAGCATTTT. Translating gives CASSLGRRAGAQHF. The V gene is TRBV7-8, the J gene TRBJ1-5, with D hard to call. CDR1 is SGHVS, CDR2 FQNEAQ, per germline. CDR3 length: 14 amino acids. V lost 1 base and J 11 bases, leaving 15 bases between the germline ends. The full variable domain, its missing parts supplied by reference TRBV7-8 and TRBJ1-5, is GAGVSQSPRYKVAKRGQDVALRCDPISGHVSLFWYQQALGQGPEFLTYFQNEAQLDKSGLPSDRFFAERPEGSVSTLKIQRTQQEDSAVYLCASSLGRRAGAQHFGDGTRLSIL.